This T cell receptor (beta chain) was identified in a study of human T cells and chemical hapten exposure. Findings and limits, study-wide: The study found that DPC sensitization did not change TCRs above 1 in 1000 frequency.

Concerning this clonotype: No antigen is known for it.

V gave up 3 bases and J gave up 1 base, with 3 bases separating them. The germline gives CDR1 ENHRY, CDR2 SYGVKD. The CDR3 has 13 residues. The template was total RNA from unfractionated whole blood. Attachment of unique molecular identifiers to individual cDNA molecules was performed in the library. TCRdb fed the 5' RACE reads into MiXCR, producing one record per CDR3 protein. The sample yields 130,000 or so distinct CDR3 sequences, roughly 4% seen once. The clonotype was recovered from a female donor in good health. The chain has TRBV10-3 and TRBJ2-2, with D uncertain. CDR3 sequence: CAISDRNTGELFF. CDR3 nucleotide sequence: TGTGCCATCAGTGACAGGAACACCGGGGAGCTGTTTTTT.